Each of the 14 T cell receptor beta chains below was sequenced from the same sample in a study of cytomegalovirus exposure and HLA in healthy donors (dated by TCRdb to 2015 to 2018). Library preparation was by the immunoSEQ multiplex PCR assay. A mixture of 60 forward primers for TCR Vbeta segments and 13 reverse primers for TCR Jbeta segments was used in the multiplex PCR. TCRdb obtained this table from immuneACCESS and retained in-frame rearrangements with V and J assigned. These tables miss some clones; where compared with another copy, unresolved V genes account for less than half of the shortfall, and the remainder is unexplained. This sample lists 130,000 or so clones; approximately 74% were detected once. The top ten clonotypes cover under 8.5% of the sample. The sample comprised PBMCs. The receptors stem from a male donor in good health and CMV-seronegative.

The chain joins TRBV10-3 to TRBJ2-3, with TRBD2 identical over 10 bases. V shed 8 bases, J shed 5 bases, and the junction held 13 bases outside the gene matches. This CDR3 contains 16 residues. Germline V gives CDR1 ENHRY, CDR2 SYGVKD. CDR3 nucleotides: TGTGCCATCTCGGAGGGGCTAGCGGGAGATAAAGATACGCAGTATTTT. This sequence encodes CAISEGLAGDKDTQYF.

The sample holds one count of this clone. The chain joins TRBV4-3 to TRBJ1-3, with 8 bases that match TRBD1. This CDR3 has 16 residues. After removal of 0 bases from V and 4 bases from J, the junction contained 5 bases not matched to a gene. CDR1 and CDR2 (germline): LGHNA, YSLEER. The CDR3 sequence: CASSQEFGTGGNTIYF. In DNA, the CDR3 is TGCGCCAGCAGCCAAGAATTCGGGACAGGAGGAAACACCATATATTTT.

J is TRBJ2-7 and V is TRBV27, with 7 bases identical to TRBD2. The CDR3 length is 13 residues. Germline CDR1 reads MNHEY; CDR2 reads SMNVEV (reference sequence). V shed 3 bases, J shed 3 bases, and the junction held 2 bases outside the gene matches. The CDR3: CASSFGGGYEQYF. The CDR3 region has the DNA TGTGCCAGCAGTTTTGGGGGGGGCTACGAGCAGTACTTC.

The chain is built from TRBV29-1 and TRBJ1-1; a possible D gene is TRBD1 (5 bases). Germline V CDR1 and CDR2: SQVTM, ANQGSEA. Trimming took off 7 bases at V and 6 bases at J, with 18 bases between the two ends. The CDR3 extends over 13 amino acids. Here the CDR3 DNA reads TGCAGCGGGTGGGGCACAGGAGTGGCTGAAGCTTTCTTT. Its protein is CSGWGTGVAEAFF.

V is TRBV28 and J is TRBJ1-1, with D perhaps TRBD1 (6 bases). Germline lookup yields CDR1 MDHEN and CDR2 SYDVKM. Between the trimmed V and J ends, which lost 6 bases and 6 bases, there was a span of 8 bases. The CDR3 runs 11 residues. The CDR3 nucleotides read TGTGCCAGCAGCAAGGGGGCTGAAGCTTTCTTT. Translated, it gives CASSKGAEAFF.

This clone was picked up one time. CDR3: CASRGGQVPYEQYF. The DNA for the CDR3 is TGTGCCAGCAGGGGAGGACAGGTTCCCTACGAGCAGTACTTC. The chain has TRBV28 and TRBJ2-7, with D possibly TRBD1 on 7 matching bases. The CDR3 is 14 amino acids. Germline V gene lookup returns CDR1 MDHEN and CDR2 SYDVKM. The germline V and J ends were trimmed by 6 bases and 2 bases, with 14 bases remaining between them.

The J gene is TRBJ2-7, the V gene TRBV18; 7 bases line up with TRBD1. CDR1 KGHSH and CDR2 LQKENI come from the germline V gene. This CDR3 has 16 amino acids. Losses at the gene ends were 6 bases for V and 1 base for J; bases not matched to a gene: 12. The CDR3 reads CASSPTTQGTSYEQYF. The CDR3 region has the DNA TGTGCCAGCTCCCCGACGACACAGGGGACGTCCTACGAGCAGTACTTC.

The chain is built from TRBV7-6 and TRBJ1-6, with a possible D match to TRBD1 (5 bases). Germline lookup yields CDR1 SGHVS and CDR2 FNYEAQ. The CDR3 has 16 amino acids. Between the trimmed V and J ends, which lost 0 bases and 7 bases, there was a span of 13 bases. In DNA, the CDR3 is TGTGCCAGCAGCTTAGCAGGGGCAGGCGGAAATTCACCCCTCCACTTT. This codes for CASSLAGAGGNSPLHF.

This chain links TRBV5-8 with TRBJ2-3; D is perhaps TRBD1 (5 bases). The CDR3 length is 13 residues. Looked up from germline, CDR1 is SGHTS and CDR2 is YDEGEE. V lost 7 bases to trimming and J lost 1 base, with 10 bases between them. The CDR3 loop is CASGARRTDTQYF. The CDR3 DNA reads TGTGCCAGCGGGGCCAGACGCACAGATACGCAGTATTTT.

This chain links TRBV4-1 with TRBJ1-1, with D possibly matching TRBD1 (5 bases). Germline values: CDR1 MGHRA, CDR2 YSYEKL. The CDR3 is 17 amino acids. CDR3 loop: CAASRSVGGWGNTEAFF. As DNA, the CDR3 is TGCGCAGCATCCAGGAGTGTGGGGGGGTGGGGGAACACTGAAGCTTTCTTT.

This sequence joins TRBV7-9 and TRBJ1-1; 9 bases align to TRBD1. V was pared by 4 bases and J by 1 base, with 4 bases of the junction left unmatched. The CDR3 totals 15 residues. Germline V gene data show CDR1 as SEHNR and CDR2 as FQNEAQ (reference sequence). The CDR3: CASSSGQGTNTEAFF. CDR3 in DNA: TGTGCCAGCAGCTCGGGACAGGGAACGAACACTGAAGCTTTCTTT.

This chain joins TRBV4-1 and TRBJ1-6; D not certain. Trimming removed 1 base from V and 8 bases from J, with 15 bases in between. Germline V lookup: CDR1 MGHRA, CDR2 YSYEKL. CDR3 length: 16 residues. As DNA, the CDR3 is TGCGCCAGCAGCCAAGTCGGTCAGGCCCGCGATTCACCCCTCCACTTT. Protein: CASSQVGQARDSPLHF.

CDR3 nucleotide sequence: TGTGCCAGCTCGGGAACGGCAACGGGCTATGAGCAGTTCTTC. Its translation is CASSGTATGYEQFF. This chain connects TRBV11-2 to TRBJ2-1; maybe TRBD2 (5 bases). Germline V CDR1 and CDR2: SGHAT, FQNNGV. The V end was cut by 8 bases, the J end by 8 bases, with 19 bases between. The length of the CDR3 is 14 residues.

The rearrangement joins TRBV18 to TRBJ2-3, with 9 bases lining up with TRBD1. V lost 6 bases and J lost 2; bases outside the gene matches: 6. Per the germline V gene, CDR1 is KGHSH and CDR2 is LQKENI. This CDR3 is built from 15 residues. The CDR3 DNA reads TGTGCCAGCTCTCCCGGGACAGGGAACACAGATACGCAGTATTTT. Its translation: CASSPGTGNTDTQYF.